The rows below give T cell receptor beta chains drawn from one sample of a study of OX40 agonist ivuxolimab in advanced cancers. TCRdb's copy holds only in-frame clones and misses some; the assay was immunoSEQ multiplex PCR. The data show 35,000 to 55,000 clones, roughly 82% seen once. The sequenced sample was CD4+ or CD8+ T cells sorted from blood, obtained in a trial of the OX40 agonist ivuxolimab. These receptors came from an adult with an advanced solid tumor such as melanoma, head and neck, liver or kidney cancer. Each CDR3 is given with its conserved first and last residue. D genes are given only for firm matches. Rows give clone size only sometimes, using once, few, many, or a class for an expanded clone.

cdr3_aa cdr3_nt j_call v_call d_call clone_size
CASSYRGRTDTQYF TGTGCCAGCAGTTATCGGGGGCGCACAGATACGCAGTATTTT TRBJ2-3 TRBV28 - -
CASSQDQGQGTFTYEQYF TGCGCCAGCAGCCAAGATCAGGGACAGGGGACATTTACCTACGAGCAGTACTTC TRBJ2-7 TRBV4-1 TRBD1 few
CASSLEGHSDYEQYF TGCGCCAGCAGCTTGGAGGGACACAGTGACTACGAGCAGTACTTC TRBJ2-7 TRBV5-1 - -
CSAREWPEQFF TGCAGTGCTAGAGAATGGCCAGAGCAGTTCTTC TRBJ2-1 TRBV20-1 - -
CASSLRTGENTEAFF TGCGCCAGCAGCTTGAGGACAGGGGAGAACACTGAAGCTTTCTTT TRBJ1-1 TRBV5-1 TRBD1 few
CASSYLGDSYEQYF TGTGCCAGCAGTTACTTGGGGGACTCCTACGAGCAGTACTTC TRBJ2-7 TRBV6-6 - -
CASSYTQVEETQYF TGTGCCAGCAGTTACACACAGGTTGAAGAGACCCAGTACTTC TRBJ2-5 TRBV6-5 - -
CASSPSINQPQHF TGTGCCAGCTCACCTTCGATTAATCAGCCCCAGCATTTT TRBJ1-5 TRBV18 - -
CASSPGTSGGQETQYF TGTGCCAGCAGCCCCGGGACTAGCGGGGGACAAGAGACCCAGTACTTC TRBJ2-5 TRBV4-2 TRBD2 -
CASSPQTGPQPQHF TGTGCCAGCAGTCCCCAGACAGGGCCTCAGCCCCAGCATTTT TRBJ1-5 TRBV6-5 TRBD1 few
CASSLGAGLTGELFF TGTGCCAGCAGCTTAGGAGCGGGGCTCACCGGGGAGCTGTTTTTT TRBJ2-2 TRBV11-2 TRBD2 -
CSVLTGGLGQPQHF TGCAGCGTCCTGACAGGGGGCTTAGGGCAGCCCCAGCATTTT TRBJ1-5 TRBV29-1 TRBD1 -
CASTFLSQGTNTEAFF TGTGCCAGCACCTTCCTATCCCAGGGGACGAACACTGAAGCTTTCTTT TRBJ1-1 TRBV9 - -
CASSFGGGGSHEQYF TGTGCCAGCAGTTTTGGAGGGGGTGGGTCACACGAGCAGTACTTC TRBJ2-7 TRBV28 - -
CASSRLVYEQFF TGTGCCAGCAGCCGACTAGTTTATGAGCAGTTCTTC TRBJ2-1 TRBV7-2 - once
CASSMVWEVKNIQYF TGTGCCAGTAGTATGGTATGGGAGGTCAAAAACATTCAGTACTTC TRBJ2-4 TRBV19 - -
CAISDKRTGGTEKLFF TGTGCCATCAGTGATAAGAGGACAGGGGGCACTGAAAAACTGTTTTTT TRBJ1-4 TRBV10-3 TRBD1 -
CASSITASGLELFF TGTGCCAGTAGTATAACCGCTAGCGGATTGGAGCTGTTTTTT TRBJ2-2 TRBV19 TRBD2 -
CASSQEGGGNQPQHF TGTGCCAGCAGCCAAGAAGGGGGCGGCAATCAGCCCCAGCATTTT TRBJ1-5 TRBV4-2 TRBD1 -
CASYGPTLLQFF TGTGCCAGCTACGGACCCACTTTGCTGCAGTTCTTC TRBJ2-1 TRBV6-1 - -
CASSMDPVYGYTF TGTGCCAGTAGTATGGATCCCGTCTATGGCTACACCTTC TRBJ1-2 TRBV19 - -
CASMGQGLGGYTF TGTGCCAGTATGGGACAGGGGTTAGGTGGCTACACCTTC TRBJ1-2 TRBV19 TRBD1 few
CASSPRAGELFF TGTGCCAGCAGTCCCCGAGCCGGGGAGCTGTTTTTT TRBJ2-2 TRBV6-5 - -
CAIPRDRVVAQETQYF TGTGCCATCCCCCGGGACAGGGTGGTGGCACAAGAGACCCAGTACTTC TRBJ2-5 TRBV7-9 TRBD1 medium-sized
CASSFTGGYNGELFF TGCGCCAGCAGCTTCACCGGGGGGTATAACGGGGAGCTGTTTTTT TRBJ2-2 TRBV5-1 TRBD2 -
CASSSDGQETQYF TGTGCCAGCAGCTCGGACGGACAAGAGACCCAGTACTTC TRBJ2-5 TRBV5-6 - -
CASSASPAGAGELFF TGTGCCAGCAGCGCCTCCCCGGCAGGGGCCGGGGAGCTGTTTTTT TRBJ2-2 TRBV9 - -
CASSAPGFNEKLFF TGTGCCAGCAGCGCCCCCGGATTTAATGAAAAACTGTTTTTT TRBJ1-4 TRBV9 - once
CASSLLDRGGYGYTF TGCGCCAGCAGCTTACTTGACAGGGGAGGCTATGGCTACACCTTC TRBJ1-2 TRBV5-1 TRBD1 -
CASSLSRVYEQYF TGTGCCAGCAGTTTGAGCCGCGTCTACGAGCAGTACTTC TRBJ2-7 TRBV28 - -
CASGIRGTQYF TGTGCCAGCGGGATCCGAGGGACGCAGTATTTT TRBJ2-3 TRBV6-5 - -
CASSPGAYREIAKNIQYF TGTGCCAGCTCACCGGGGGCCTACCGGGAGATAGCCAAAAACATTCAGTACTTC TRBJ2-4 TRBV18 - few
CASSHLRGSAHSDEKLFF TGCGCCAGCAGCCACTTACGTGGGTCTGCCCATTCTGACGAAAAACTGTTTTTT TRBJ1-4 TRBV4-1 - -
CASSTRQRSTDTQYF TGTGCCAGCAGTACCCGACAGAGGAGCACAGATACGCAGTATTTT TRBJ2-3 TRBV27 - -
CASSAGLAGPYEQYF TGTGCCAGCAGCGCGGGACTAGCGGGGCCCTACGAGCAGTACTTC TRBJ2-7 TRBV7-9 TRBD2 -
CASSYGTAKYGYTF TGTGCCAGCAGTTACGGGACGGCAAAATATGGCTACACCTTC TRBJ1-2 TRBV6-5 - -
CASSSIGSYEQYF TGTGCCAGCAGTTCTATAGGATCCTACGAGCAGTACTTC TRBJ2-7 TRBV27 - -
CASSLGQVSGNTIYF TGTGCCAGCAGCTTGGGGCAGGTCTCTGGAAACACCATATATTTT TRBJ1-3 TRBV5-4 - -
CASGIAGGRISTF TGTGCTAGTGGTATCGCGGGGGGTAGAATCTCCACCTTC TRBJ1-2 TRBV12-5 - -
CAWKLSGITGELFF TGTGCCTGGAAACTCAGCGGAATCACCGGGGAGCTGTTTTTT TRBJ2-2 TRBV30 - -
CASSSGGYNEQFF TGCGCCAGCAGCTCGGGGGGGTACAATGAGCAGTTCTTC TRBJ2-1 TRBV5-1 TRBD2 -
CASSLGGASTDTQYF TGCGCCAGCAGCCTGGGGGGTGCTAGCACAGATACGCAGTATTTT TRBJ2-3 TRBV5-1 - -
CSAGLGTASSYEQYF TGCAGCGCCGGCCTTGGGACAGCAAGCTCCTACGAGCAGTACTTC TRBJ2-7 TRBV29-1 TRBD1 -
CASSEPRTGHNEQFF TGCGCCAGCAGTGAGCCCCGGACAGGGCACAATGAGCAGTTCTTC TRBJ2-1 TRBV10-1 TRBD1 -
CASSLLAAYNEQFF TGTGCCAGCAGCTTATTAGCGGCCTACAATGAGCAGTTCTTC TRBJ2-1 TRBV7-2 - -
CASSYPEGGPGRQYF TGTGCCAGCAGTTACCCAGAAGGAGGACCGGGACGGCAGTACTTC TRBJ2-7 TRBV6-5 - -
CASSVDRGETQYF TGTGCCAGCAGCGTCGACAGGGGAGAGACCCAGTACTTC TRBJ2-5 TRBV7-9 TRBD1 -
CSVSAGTSGKGEQFF TGCAGCGTCTCGGCCGGGACTAGCGGGAAGGGAGAGCAGTTCTTC TRBJ2-1 TRBV29-1 TRBD2 -